The clone carrying this T cell receptor beta chain turned up a few times. Its cognate antigen is unknown. Overlapping HIV-1 Gag 15-mer peptides at 0.8 to 1 ug per peptide per mL were used. CD40L/CD69 double-negative CD45RO-high memory CD4+ T cells were collected. The record originates from a study of persistence of HIV-infected CD4 T cells. Study context: A median of about eight years of suppressive ART preceded sampling.

The libraries were made with immunoSEQ version 4 in survey mode. Data came from immunoSEQ multiplex PCR; TCRdb stores just in-frame clones and leaves some out. The repertoire has just under 65,000 clones, about 81% of them found once; the top ten carry approximately 1.7%. This CDR3 is 13 amino acids long. Germline assignment: CDR1 SNHLY and CDR2 FYNNEI. V shed 4 bases and J shed 5 bases, with 8 bases lying between them. This rearrangement joins TRBV2 to TRBJ1-4; D unresolved. The receptor comes from an adult man with HIV who was CMV-seropositive. The input for sequencing was CD4+ T cells sorted from PBMCs after 18-hour stimulation, taken from a patient who received antiretroviral therapy. CDR3 amino acids: CASSARMNEKLFF. The CDR3 DNA follows: TGTGCCAGCAGTGCCCGGATGAATGAAAAACTGTTTTTT. Complete variable domain (other parts from reference TRBV2 and TRBJ1-4): EPEVTQTPSHQVTQMGQEVILRCVPISNHLYFYWYRQILGQKVEFLVSFYNNEISEKSEIFDDQFSVERPDGSNFTLKIRSTKLEDSAMYFCASSARMNEKLFFGSGTQLSVL.